The 18 T cell receptor beta chains in this list originate from one sample, sequenced in a study of early T cells in non-severe SARS-CoV-2 infection. From the 5' RACE reads, TCRdb called clonotypes with MiXCR, one entry per CDR3 protein. The sample has tens of thousands of distinct CDR3 sequences; around 4.5% are singletons. Material: whole blood. The origin of the receptors is an adult who was a healthcare worker with PCR-confirmed SARS-CoV-2 infection or an uninfected control (not recorded which).

This clonotype came up many times. Germline and junction disagree at one end, which may indicate a read error. The chain links TRBV29-1 to TRBJ2-5; D possibly corresponds to TRBD1 (5 bases). Germline V gene sequence: CDR1 SQVTM, CDR2 ANQGSEA. CDR3 length: 14 amino acids. Here the CDR3 reads CSVEGQKYQETQHF. CDR3 DNA: TGCAGCGTTGAGGGGCAGAAGTACCAAGAGACCCAGCACTTC.

V usage is TRBV29-1 and J usage is TRBJ2-1; 10 bases map to TRBD2. V dropped 8 bases and J dropped 6; count of bases not matched to a gene: 10. Germline assignment: CDR1 SQVTM and CDR2 ANQGSEA. The CDR3 has 14 residues. The chain's CDR3 is CSMGSGRLANEQFF. The CDR3, as DNA: TGCAGCATGGGTAGCGGGAGGTTAGCCAATGAGCAGTTCTTC.

The table lists this clonotype with many counts. The J gene is TRBJ2-3, the V gene TRBV20-1, with 12 bases identical to TRBD2. With 4 bases clipped from V and 3 bases from J, the junction kept 5 bases outside the gene matches. Germline V CDR1 and CDR2: DFQATT, SNEGSKA (reference sequence). The CDR3 runs 15 residues. CDR3: CSAKTSGRKTDTQYF. In nucleotides, the CDR3 is TGCAGTGCTAAGACTAGCGGGAGAAAAACAGATACGCAGTATTTT.

This clonotype was seen ten or more times. The genes are TRBV6-6 and TRBJ2-2; 9 bases match TRBD2. CDR3 length: 14 amino acids. Germline V gene sequence: CDR1 MNHNY, CDR2 SVGAGI (reference sequence). J gave up 6 bases and V 5 bases, and 4 bases lay outside the gene matches. The CDR3 spells CASSPRLAAGELFF. The CDR3, as DNA: TGTGCCAGCAGTCCCCGACTAGCGGCCGGGGAGCTGTTTTTT.

This clonotype was observed at least ten times. The rearrangement links TRBV20-1 to TRBJ2-5; TRBD2 aligns across 8 bases. The CDR3 length is 14 residues. Looked up from germline, CDR1 is DFQATT and CDR2 is SNEGSKA (reference sequence). With 4 bases clipped from V and 7 bases from J, the junction kept 11 bases outside the gene matches. DNA of the CDR3: TGCAGTGCTAAGCTAGCGGGTAACCAGGGGACCCAGTACTTC. It specifies CSAKLAGNQGTQYF.

For this clonotype: A clone one base away is much larger, so this may be a read error. The gene calls are TRBV7-2 and TRBJ1-5; D is ambiguous. Between the trimmed V and J ends, which lost 4 bases and 9 bases, there was a span of 16 bases. CDR1 and CDR2 from the germline V gene are SGHTA and FQGNSA. The CDR3 has 14 amino acids. The CDR3: CASSSTGSVRPQHF. The DNA for the CDR3 is TGTGCCAGCAGCTCGACCGGGAGCGTTCGGCCCCAGCATTTT.

The V call is TRBV9, the J call TRBJ2-7, with 7 nucleotides matching TRBD1. Germline-derived CDR1 and CDR2 are SGDLS and YYNGEE. The CDR3 extends over 14 amino acids. Germline trimming cut 3 bases from V and 4 bases from J; bases unmatched to any gene: 7. CDR3 loop: CASSETGTEYEQYF. The CDR3 bases are TGTGCCAGCAGCGAAACCGGGACAGAGTACGAGCAGTACTTC.

This clonotype was detected only a few times. This rearrangement joins TRBV4-2 to TRBJ1-2; the match to TRBD1 covers 7 bases. Germline V CDR1 and CDR2: LGHNA, YNFKEQ. Trimming at V came to 4 bases and at J to 1 base, leaving 3 bases not matched to a gene. CDR3 length: 14 amino acids. The CDR3 bases are TGTGCCAGCAGCCCAGGGGGTTTTAACTATGGCTACACCTTC. Translated: CASSPGGFNYGYTF.

In this sample, this clonotype turned up many times. The J gene is TRBJ1-4, the V gene TRBV27; tentative D call: TRBD1 (5 bases). In germline, CDR1 is MNHEY, CDR2 SMNVEV (reference sequence). V lost 5 bases to trimming and J lost 10 bases, with 17 bases between them. The CDR3 loop spans 14 amino acids. In DNA, the CDR3 is TGTGCCAGCAGTCCCACCCCACAGGTGGGAAAACTGTTTTTT. Amino acids: CASSPTPQVGKLFF. Using reference TRBV27 and TRBJ1-4 for the parts outside the CDR3, the full variable domain is EAQVTQNPRYLITVTGKKLTVTCSQNMNHEYMSWYRQDPGLGLRQIYYSMNVEVTDKGDVPEGYKVSRKEKRNFPLILESPSPNQTSLYFCASSPTPQVGKLFFGSGTQLSVL.

The sample holds many counts of this clonotype. CDR3 sequence (DNA): TGTGCCAGCAGCTTAACAACCTACGAGCAGTACTTC. Translation gives CASSLTTYEQYF. V and J are TRBV11-2 and TRBJ2-7; the D is unclear. The CDR3 loop spans 12 amino acids. Looked up from germline, CDR1 is SGHAT and CDR2 is FQNNGV. V shed 2 bases and J shed 2 bases, with 4 bases lying between them. Full variable domain (outside the CDR3, taken from reference TRBV11-2 and TRBJ2-7): EAGVAQSPRYKIIEKRQSVAFWCNPISGHATLYWYQQILGQGPKLLIQFQNNGVVDDSQLPKDRFSAERLKGVDSTLKIQPAKLEDSAVYLCASSLTTYEQYFGPGTRLTVT.

This clonotype was recorded at least ten times. The V and J genes are TRBV20-1 and TRBJ2-3; the match to TRBD2 covers 7 bases. Trimming took 5 bases from V and 8 from J; bases not matched to a gene: 16. The germline CDR1 and CDR2 sequences are DFQATT and SNEGSKA (reference sequence). The CDR3 runs to 15 residues. The CDR3 sequence: CSAPNSGRGSGTQYF. The CDR3 DNA reads as TGCAGTGCTCCCAATAGCGGGCGGGGTTCTGGTACGCAGTATTTT.

This clonotype was seen many times. The V call is TRBV6-5, the J call TRBJ2-7; 7 bases map to TRBD1. V trimming: 4 bases; J trimming: 0 bases; junction bases outside the gene matches: 3. The CDR3 has 14 amino acids. The V gene's germline CDR1 is MNHEY and CDR2 SVGAGI. The CDR3 reads CASSFDRVSYEQYF. The CDR3 DNA sequence: TGTGCCAGCAGTTTTGACAGGGTCTCCTACGAGCAGTACTTC.

This clonotype was observed at least ten times. V gene TRBV7-3 combines with J gene TRBJ2-1; D unclear. CDR3 length: 11 amino acids. The germline gives CDR1 SGHTA, CDR2 FQGTGA. The V end was cut by 1 base, the J end by 5 bases, with 0 bases between. This CDR3 reads CASSLNNEQFF. The DNA of the CDR3 is TGTGCCAGCAGCTTAAACAATGAGCAGTTCTTC.

CDR3 sequence (DNA): TGTGCCAGCAGCTACGGGACTAGACAGTTCTTC. Translated: CASSYGTRQFF. The chain is built from TRBV7-2 and TRBJ2-1; 8 bases map to TRBD2. V was pared by 4 bases and J by 13 bases, with 3 bases of the junction left unmatched. The CDR3 has 11 amino acids. Germline CDR1 is SGHTA and CDR2 is FQGNSA.

This clonotype appeared a single time. V usage is TRBV6-2 or TRBV6-3 and J usage is TRBJ2-7, with a tentative D call TRBD2 (6 bases). Germline V gene lookup returns CDR1 MNHEY and CDR2 SVGEGT. The CDR3 loop spans 16 amino acids. The V and J ends lost 7 bases and 2 bases respectively, with 21 bases between them. The CDR3 sequence is CASIPGGATETYEQYF. The CDR3 coding sequence is TGTGCCAGCATCCCCGGGGGAGCGACCGAGACCTACGAGCAGTACTTC.

This clonotype was found many times. The chain carries TRBV7-2 and TRBJ2-7, with a possible D match to TRBD2 (5 bases). The CDR3 sequence is 15 residues long. The germline CDR1 and CDR2 sequences are SGHTA and FQGNSA. The V gene lost 5 bases and the J gene lost 5 bases, with 19 bases spanning the gap. The CDR3 protein is CASSEIAGQANEQYF. CDR3 DNA: TGTGCCAGCAGCGAAATCGCGGGCCAAGCCAACGAGCAGTACTTC. Full variable domain (outside the CDR3, taken from reference TRBV7-2 and TRBJ2-7): GAGVSQSPSNKVTEKGKDVELRCDPISGHTALYWYRQSLGQGLEFLIYFQGNSAPDKSGLPSDRFSAERTGGSVSTLTIQRTQQEDSAVYLCASSEIAGQANEQYFGPGTRLTVT.

This clonotype was recorded a few times. This chain links TRBV20-1 with TRBJ2-1; 9 positions match TRBD2. V shed 0 bases, J shed 6 bases, and the junction held 6 bases outside the gene matches. Looked up from germline, CDR1 is DFQATT and CDR2 is SNEGSKA (reference sequence). The CDR3 sequence is 15 residues long. The CDR3 region is CSARDIGLASNEQFF. As DNA, the CDR3 is TGCAGTGCTAGAGATATAGGACTAGCGTCCAATGAGCAGTTCTTC.

This clonotype has a count of ten or more. CDR3 sequence reads: CSAGGLAGADNEQFF. In DNA, the CDR3 is TGCAGTGCTGGGGGACTAGCGGGAGCCGACAATGAGCAGTTCTTC. This chain joins TRBV20-1 and TRBJ2-1; TRBD2 matches 14 bases. Germline assignment: CDR1 DFQATT and CDR2 SNEGSKA (reference sequence). The CDR3 contains 15 residues. The V and J ends lost 5 bases and 5 bases, in that order; junction bases with no gene match: 5.